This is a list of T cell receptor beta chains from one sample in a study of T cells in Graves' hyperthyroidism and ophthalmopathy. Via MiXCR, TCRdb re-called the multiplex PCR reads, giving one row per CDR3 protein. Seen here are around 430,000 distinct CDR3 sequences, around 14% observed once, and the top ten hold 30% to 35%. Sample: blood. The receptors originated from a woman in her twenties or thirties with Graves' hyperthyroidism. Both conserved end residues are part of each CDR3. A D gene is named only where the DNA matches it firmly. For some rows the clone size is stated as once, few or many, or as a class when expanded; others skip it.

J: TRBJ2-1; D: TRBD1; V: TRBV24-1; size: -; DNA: TGTGCCACCAGTGATTTCTCGGACAGGTACAATGAGCAGTTCTTC; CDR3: CATSDFSDRYNEQFF
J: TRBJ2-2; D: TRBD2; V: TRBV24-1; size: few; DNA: TGTGCCACCAGTGACCCTAGCGGCCCCACCGGGGAGCTGTTTTTT; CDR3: CATSDPSGPTGELFF
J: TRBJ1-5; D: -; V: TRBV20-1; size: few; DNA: TGCAGTGCTAGAAAGCTAGAGCGTGGTCAGCCCCAGCATTTT; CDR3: CSARKLERGQPQHF
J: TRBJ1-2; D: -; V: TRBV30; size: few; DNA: TGTGCCTGGAGTTTCCATCAGGATGGCTACACCTTC; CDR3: CAWSFHQDGYTF
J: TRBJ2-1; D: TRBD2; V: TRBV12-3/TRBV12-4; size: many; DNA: TGTGCCAGCAGTTCTTCCACCGGACTAGCGGGGTTCTACAATGAGCAGTTCTTC; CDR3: CASSSSTGLAGFYNEQFF
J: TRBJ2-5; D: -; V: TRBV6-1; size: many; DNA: TGTGCCAGCAGTGAAGCGGGAGAGACCCAGTACTTC; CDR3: CASSEAGETQYF
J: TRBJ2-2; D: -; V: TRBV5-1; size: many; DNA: TGCGCCAGCAGCTTTAGACTGAACACCGGGGAGCTGTTTTTT; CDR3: CASSFRLNTGELFF
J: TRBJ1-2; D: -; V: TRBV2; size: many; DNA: TGTGCCAGCAGGAGGGGGAACTATGGCTACACCTTC; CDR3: CASRRGNYGYTF
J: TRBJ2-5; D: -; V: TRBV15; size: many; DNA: TGTGCCACCAGCAGAAAAACAGGGAGGGAGACCCAGTACTTC; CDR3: CATSRKTGRETQYF
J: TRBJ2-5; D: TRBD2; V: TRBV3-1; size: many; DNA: TGTGCCAGCAGCCCTAAGACTAGCGCCTACCAAGAGACCCAGTACTTC; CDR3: CASSPKTSAYQETQYF
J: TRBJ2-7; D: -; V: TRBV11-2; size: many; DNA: TGTGCCAGCAGCTTAGTGGCGGTAAACTCCTACGAGCAGTACTTC; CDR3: CASSLVAVNSYEQYF
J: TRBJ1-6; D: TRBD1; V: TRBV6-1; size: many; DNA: TGTGCCAGCAGTGAAGGTCAGGGGGCGTCGGGGTCACCCCTCCACTTT; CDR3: CASSEGQGASGSPLHF
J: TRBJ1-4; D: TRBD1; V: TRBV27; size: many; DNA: TGTGCCAGCAGACGAACCGGGACAGTACTTGAAAAACTGTTTTTT; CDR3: CASRRTGTVLEKLFF
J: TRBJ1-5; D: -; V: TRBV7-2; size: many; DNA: TGTGCCAGCAGCTTAGATTACAGGGAGCAGCCCCAGCATTTT; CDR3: CASSLDYREQPQHF
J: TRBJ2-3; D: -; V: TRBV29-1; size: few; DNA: TGCAGCGGGAACAGGGTTAACACAGATACGCAGTATTTT; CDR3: CSGNRVNTDTQYF
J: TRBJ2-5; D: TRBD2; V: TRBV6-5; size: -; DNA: TGTGCCAGCAGTTACGGGGGTAGCGGGAAGGGGCAAGGGACCCAGTACTTC; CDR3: CASSYGGSGKGQGTQYF
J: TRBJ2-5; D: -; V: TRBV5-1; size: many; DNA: TGCGCCAGCAGCTTCGAGCCGAACGGCCATAAAGAGACCCAGTACTTC; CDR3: CASSFEPNGHKETQYF
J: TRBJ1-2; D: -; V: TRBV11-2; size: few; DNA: TGTGCCAGCAGCGACGGGACTGGGAGCTACACCTTC; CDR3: CASSDGTGSYTF